One and the same sample provided the 17 T cell receptor beta chains below, sequenced in a study of OX40 agonist ivuxolimab in advanced cancers. Assay: immunoSEQ multiplex PCR; the TCRdb copy retains only in-frame clones and omits some. The sample contains roughly 30,000 clones, roughly 86% of which appear only once. The material was CD4+ or CD8+ T cells sorted from blood, obtained in a trial of the OX40 agonist ivuxolimab. The receptor source for this set is an adult with an advanced solid tumor such as melanoma, head and neck, liver or kidney cancer.

The rearrangement links TRBV6-1 to TRBJ2-7, with no clear D. V dropped 2 bases and J dropped 3 bases, with 11 bases sitting between them. The CDR3 is 14 amino acids. In germline, CDR1 is MNHNS, CDR2 SASEGT. This chain's CDR3 is CASSETVRLYEQYF. The CDR3 nucleotides are TGTGCCAGCAGTGAAACAGTTAGGCTCTACGAGCAGTACTTC.

The rearrangement uses TRBV7-2 and TRBJ2-7; 15 bases align to TRBD2. With V trimmed by 0 bases and J by 7 bases, 7 bases remained unmatched. Germline CDR1 is SGHTA and CDR2 is FQGNSA. The CDR3 consists of 17 residues. The DNA for the CDR3 is TGTGCCAGCAGCTTAGCGTGGACTAGCGGGGGGGCGGATGAGCAGTACTTC. Amino acids: CASSLAWTSGGADEQYF.

The J gene is TRBJ2-3, the V gene TRBV2; 11 bases line up with TRBD2. V lost 3 bases and J lost 1; bases outside the gene matches: 6. This CDR3 is 17 amino acids long. The germline V gene has CDR1 SNHLY and CDR2 FYNNEI. The CDR3 sequence: CASSETSGVMGTDTQYF. The CDR3 DNA reads as TGTGCCAGCAGTGAGACTAGCGGGGTTATGGGCACAGATACGCAGTATTTT.

The chain is built from TRBV11-3 and TRBJ2-5, with D possibly TRBD2 on 6 matching bases. V dropped 0 bases and J dropped 4 bases, with 9 bases sitting between them. The CDR3 spans 14 residues. Germline assignment: CDR1 SGHNT and CDR2 YENEEA. The chain's CDR3 is CASSLDWRGETQYF. The CDR3 coding sequence is TGTGCCAGCAGCTTAGATTGGCGGGGAGAGACCCAGTACTTC.

This chain uses TRBV12-5 with TRBJ2-1; 15 positions agree with TRBD2. This CDR3 spans 16 amino acids. The V gene's germline CDR1 is LGHNT and CDR2 FRNRAP. Unmatched junction bases numbered 9, after V lost 7 bases and J lost 8 bases. The CDR3 bases are TGTGCTAGTGCCCGGACTAGCGGGGGGGCACGCGATGAGCAGTTCTTC. Translated: CASARTSGGARDEQFF.

The chain uses TRBV7-9 and TRBJ1-1; D not resolved. V lost 2 bases and J lost 1, with 2 bases in between. This CDR3 spans 12 amino acids. Per germline, CDR1 SEHNR and CDR2 FQNEAQ (reference sequence). In nucleotides, the CDR3 is TGTGCCAGCAGCTTATCGAACACTGAAGCTTTCTTT. It specifies CASSLSNTEAFF.

The chain is built from TRBV10-2 and TRBJ2-7; 7 bases agree with TRBD1. The trim removed 4 bases at V and 2 bases at J, leaving 2 bases unmatched. This CDR3 spans 13 amino acids. The germline V gene encodes CDR1 WSHSY and CDR2 SAAADI. DNA for the CDR3: TGCGCCAGCAGTGCCGGACAGGCCTACGAGCAGTACTTC. Its protein is CASSAGQAYEQYF.

This clone has only a few counts. The J gene is TRBJ2-7, the V gene TRBV6-5, with D tentatively TRBD1 (5 bases). The CDR3 is 11 residues long. V was cut by 8 bases and J by 3 bases, with 8 bases left in between. Germline V lookup: CDR1 MNHEY, CDR2 SVGAGI. This CDR3 reads CASGANYEQYF. CDR3 in DNA: TGTGCCAGCGGGGCCAACTACGAGCAGTACTTC.

The chain has TRBV25-1 and TRBJ1-4; D uncertain. Germline V lookup: CDR1 MGHDK, CDR2 SYGVNS. This CDR3 has 13 residues. V shed 4 bases and J shed 4 bases, with 7 bases lying between them. The DNA for the CDR3 is TGTGCCAGCAGTGCGGTTGATAATGAAAAACTGTTTTTT. It yields the protein CASSAVDNEKLFF.

This chain links TRBV27 with TRBJ1-3; D might be TRBD1 (5 bases). Trimming pared 2 bases from V and 0 bases from J, leaving 14 bases between. Germline V gene lookup returns CDR1 MNHEY and CDR2 SMNVEV (reference sequence). The CDR3 spans 17 residues. The CDR3 DNA reads TGTGCCAGCAGTTTACATGGGGGAGAAAGCTCTGGAAACACCATATATTTT. The encoded protein is CASSLHGGESSGNTIYF.

This chain connects TRBV19 to TRBJ2-7, with D perhaps TRBD1 (5 bases). Trimming took off 0 bases at V and 3 bases at J, with 12 bases between the two ends. CDR1 and CDR2 (germline): LNHDA, SQIVND (reference sequence). There are 15 residues in the CDR3. The CDR3 spells CASSIEAGHLYEQYF. The CDR3 nucleotides are TGTGCCAGTAGTATAGAGGCAGGGCACCTCTACGAGCAGTACTTC.

This sequence joins TRBV7-9 and TRBJ2-7; either TRBD1 or TRBD2 may supply D (5 bases each). In germline, CDR1 is SEHNR, CDR2 FQNEAQ (reference sequence). Trimming left V 2 bases short and J 1 base short, with 12 bases between. The CDR3 spans 15 residues. For the CDR3, the DNA is TGTGCCAGCAGCTTAACCCGGGACGGATCCTACGAGCAGTACTTC. Translation gives CASSLTRDGSYEQYF.

This clone came up once. The gene calls are TRBV7-8 and TRBJ2-5; the D gene is possibly TRBD1 (6 bases). This CDR3 is built from 16 residues. With 5 bases removed from V and 2 bases from J, the gap between germline ends came to 18 bases. Germline lookup yields CDR1 SGHVS and CDR2 FQNEAQ. CDR3 loop: CASSLWEQGPQETQYF. As DNA, the CDR3 is TGTGCCAGCAGCCTTTGGGAACAGGGTCCTCAAGAGACCCAGTACTTC.

The chain has TRBV4-1 and TRBJ1-4; no clear D. Germline CDR1 MGHRA, CDR2 YSYEKL. The V end lost 2 bases, the J end lost 13 bases, and 17 bases lay between the germline ends. The CDR3 covers 14 residues. This CDR3 is CASSQRAVEDLLFF. The CDR3 DNA is TGCGCCAGCAGCCAAAGGGCGGTTGAGGACCTACTGTTTTTT.

The chain recombines TRBV5-1 with TRBJ2-3; TRBD1 might be the D (6 bases). Germline CDR1 is SGHRS and CDR2 is YFSETQ. This CDR3 is built from 16 residues. The ends were cut back, 4 bases at V and 0 bases at J, with 15 bases in the middle. In DNA form, the CDR3 reads TGCGCCAGCAGCCCAGATGACAGGCCTAGCACAGATACGCAGTATTTT. Its protein product is CASSPDDRPSTDTQYF.

The chain combines TRBV5-4 with TRBJ1-3; D uncertain. The CDR3 has 12 amino acids. Germline assignment: CDR1 SGHNT and CDR2 YYREEE (reference sequence). V lost 0 bases and J lost 11, with 9 bases in between. Here the CDR3 reads CASSLVGHPIYF. The CDR3, as DNA: TGTGCCAGCAGCTTGGTTGGTCACCCCATATATTTT.

About this clone itself: Since a far larger clone is one base different, this is likely a read error. The V and J genes are TRBV9 and TRBJ1-1; 9 bases fit TRBD1. From germline, CDR1 is SGDLS and CDR2 YYNGEE. This CDR3 contains 13 residues. Written as DNA, the CDR3 is TGTGCCCGCAGCGTAGGGGGGACAGGGAGGGCTTTCTTT. It is translated as CARSVGGTGRAFF.